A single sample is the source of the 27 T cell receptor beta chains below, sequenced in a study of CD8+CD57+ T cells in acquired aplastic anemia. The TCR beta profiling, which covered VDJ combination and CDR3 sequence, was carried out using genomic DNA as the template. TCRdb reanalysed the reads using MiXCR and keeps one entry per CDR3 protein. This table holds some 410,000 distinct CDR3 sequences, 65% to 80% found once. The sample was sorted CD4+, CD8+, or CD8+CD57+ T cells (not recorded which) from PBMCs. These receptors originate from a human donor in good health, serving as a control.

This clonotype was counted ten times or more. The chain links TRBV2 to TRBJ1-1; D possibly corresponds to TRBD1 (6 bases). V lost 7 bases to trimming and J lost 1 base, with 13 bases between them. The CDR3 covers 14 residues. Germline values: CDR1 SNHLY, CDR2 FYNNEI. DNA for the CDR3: TGTGCCAGCAATAATAGGGGGTCGAACACTGAAGCTTTCTTT. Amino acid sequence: CASNNRGSNTEAFF.

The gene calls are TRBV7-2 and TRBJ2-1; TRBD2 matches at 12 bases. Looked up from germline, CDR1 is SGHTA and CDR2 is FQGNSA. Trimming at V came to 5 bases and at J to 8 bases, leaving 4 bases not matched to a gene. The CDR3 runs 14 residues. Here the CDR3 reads CASSPSGGVHEQFF. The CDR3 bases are TGTGCCAGCAGCCCTAGCGGGGGGGTCCATGAGCAGTTCTTC. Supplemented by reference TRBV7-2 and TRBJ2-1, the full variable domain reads GAGVSQSPSNKVTEKGKDVELRCDPISGHTALYWYRQSLGQGLEFLIYFQGNSAPDKSGLPSDRFSAERTGGSVSTLTIQRTQQEDSAVYLCASSPSGGVHEQFFGPGTRLTVL.

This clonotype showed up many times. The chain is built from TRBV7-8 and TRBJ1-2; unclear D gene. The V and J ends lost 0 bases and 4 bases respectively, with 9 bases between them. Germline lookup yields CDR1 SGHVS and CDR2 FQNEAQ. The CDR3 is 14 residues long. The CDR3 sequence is CASSLARVTYGYTF. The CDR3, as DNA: TGTGCCAGCAGCTTAGCCCGGGTTACCTATGGCTACACCTTC.

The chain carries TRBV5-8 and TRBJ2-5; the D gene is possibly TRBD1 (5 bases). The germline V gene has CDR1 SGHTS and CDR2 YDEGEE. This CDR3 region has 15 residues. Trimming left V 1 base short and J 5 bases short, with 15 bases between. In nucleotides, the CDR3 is TGTGCCAGCAGCTTGAGGGATCAGGGCTGGGAGACCCAGTACTTC. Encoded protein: CASSLRDQGWETQYF.

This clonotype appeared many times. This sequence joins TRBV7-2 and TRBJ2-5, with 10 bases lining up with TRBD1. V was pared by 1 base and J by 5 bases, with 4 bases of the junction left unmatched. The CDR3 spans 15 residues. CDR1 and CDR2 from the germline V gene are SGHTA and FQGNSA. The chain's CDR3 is CASSLVTGGGETQYF. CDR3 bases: TGTGCCAGCAGCTTAGTGACAGGGGGCGGGGAGACCCAGTACTTC.

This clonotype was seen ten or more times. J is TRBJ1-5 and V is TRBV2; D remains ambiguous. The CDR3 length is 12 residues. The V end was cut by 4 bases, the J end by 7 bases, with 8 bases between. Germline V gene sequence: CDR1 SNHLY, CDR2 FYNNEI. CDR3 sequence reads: CASSAGVQPQHF. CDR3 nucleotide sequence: TGTGCCAGCAGTGCCGGGGTCCAGCCCCAGCATTTT.

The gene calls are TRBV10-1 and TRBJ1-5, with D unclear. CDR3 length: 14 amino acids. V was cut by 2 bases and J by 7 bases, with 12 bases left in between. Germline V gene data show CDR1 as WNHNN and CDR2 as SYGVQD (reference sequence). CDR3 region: CASSEGRFIQPQHF. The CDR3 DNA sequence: TGCGCCAGCAGTGAGGGGCGGTTCATCCAGCCCCAGCATTTT.

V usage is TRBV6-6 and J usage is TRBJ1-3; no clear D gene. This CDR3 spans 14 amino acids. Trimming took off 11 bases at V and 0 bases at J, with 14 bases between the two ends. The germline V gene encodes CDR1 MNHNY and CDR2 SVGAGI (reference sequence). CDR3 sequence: CALGRLPSGNTIYF. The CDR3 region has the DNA TGTGCCCTCGGGCGTCTCCCCTCTGGAAACACCATATATTTT.

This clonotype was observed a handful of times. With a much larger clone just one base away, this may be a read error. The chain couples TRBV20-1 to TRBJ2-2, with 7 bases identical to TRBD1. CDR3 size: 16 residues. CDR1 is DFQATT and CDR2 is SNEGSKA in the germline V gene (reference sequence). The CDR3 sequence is CSASPQGDRGSGELVF. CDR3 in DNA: TGCAGTGCTAGCCCTCAGGGGGACAGAGGATCAGGGGAGCTGGTTTTT.

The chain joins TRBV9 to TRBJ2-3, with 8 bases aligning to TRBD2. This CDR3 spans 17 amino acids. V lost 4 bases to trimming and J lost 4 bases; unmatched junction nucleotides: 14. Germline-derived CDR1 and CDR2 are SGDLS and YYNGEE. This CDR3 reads CASSSGPGLGVPDTQYF. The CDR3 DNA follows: TGTGCCAGCAGCTCTGGCCCGGGACTAGGCGTCCCAGATACGCAGTATTTT.

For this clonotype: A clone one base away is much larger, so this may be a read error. The CDR3 reads CASSSADRTDTQYF. As DNA, the CDR3 is TGCGCCAGCAGCTCGGCCGACAGAACAGATACGCAGTATTTT. The J gene is TRBJ2-3, the V gene TRBV7-3; D possibly corresponds to TRBD1 (5 bases). Germline V gene sequence: CDR1 SGHTA, CDR2 FQGTGA. The CDR3 loop spans 14 amino acids. Supplemented by reference TRBV7-3 and TRBJ2-3, the full variable domain reads GAGVSQTPSNKVTEKGKYVELRCDPISGHTALYWYRQSLGQGPEFLIYFQGTGAADDSGLPNDRFFAVRPEGSVSTLKIQRTERGDSAVYLCASSSADRTDTQYFGPGTRLTVL.

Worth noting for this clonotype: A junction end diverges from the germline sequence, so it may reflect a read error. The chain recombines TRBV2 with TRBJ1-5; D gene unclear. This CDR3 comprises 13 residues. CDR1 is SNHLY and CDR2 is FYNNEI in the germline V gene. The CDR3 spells CASILASNHPQHF. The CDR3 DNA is TGTGCCAGCATCCTCGCGAGCAATCATCCCCAGCACTTT.

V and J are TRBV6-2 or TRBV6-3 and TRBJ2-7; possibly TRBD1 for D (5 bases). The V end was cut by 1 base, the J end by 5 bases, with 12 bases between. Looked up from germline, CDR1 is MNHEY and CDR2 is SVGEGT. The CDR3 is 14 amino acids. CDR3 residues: CASSYLSTENEQYF. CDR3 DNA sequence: TGTGCCAGCAGTTACTTGTCGACAGAAAACGAGCAGTACTTC.

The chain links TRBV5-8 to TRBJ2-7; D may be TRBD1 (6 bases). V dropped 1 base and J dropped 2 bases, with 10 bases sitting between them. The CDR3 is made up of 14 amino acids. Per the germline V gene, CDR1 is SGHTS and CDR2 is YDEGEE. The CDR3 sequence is CASSLNRVTYEQYF. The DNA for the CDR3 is TGTGCCAGCAGCTTGAACAGGGTTACCTACGAGCAGTACTTC.

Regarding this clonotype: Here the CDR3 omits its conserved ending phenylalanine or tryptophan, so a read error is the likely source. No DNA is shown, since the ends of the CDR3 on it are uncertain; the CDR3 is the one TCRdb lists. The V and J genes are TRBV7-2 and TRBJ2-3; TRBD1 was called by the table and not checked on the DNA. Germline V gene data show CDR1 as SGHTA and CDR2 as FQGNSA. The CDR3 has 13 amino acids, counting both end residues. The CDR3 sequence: CASTGRRGSTQGL.

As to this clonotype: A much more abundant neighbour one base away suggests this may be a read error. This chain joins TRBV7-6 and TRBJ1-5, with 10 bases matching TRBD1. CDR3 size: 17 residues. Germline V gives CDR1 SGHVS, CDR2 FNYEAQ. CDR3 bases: TGCGCCAGCAGCCAAGATCAAGGACAGGGGGATTGGCAGCCCCGGCATTTT. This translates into CASSQDQGQGDWQPRHF.

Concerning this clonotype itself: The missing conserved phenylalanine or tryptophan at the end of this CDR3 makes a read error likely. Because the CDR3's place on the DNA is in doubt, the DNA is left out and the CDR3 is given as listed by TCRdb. The CDR3 is CATSDGLGVDNEQFG. The chain has TRBV24-1 and TRBJ2-1. The CDR3 extends over 15 residues, inclusive of both ends. CDR1 KGHDR and CDR2 SFDVKD come from the germline V gene.

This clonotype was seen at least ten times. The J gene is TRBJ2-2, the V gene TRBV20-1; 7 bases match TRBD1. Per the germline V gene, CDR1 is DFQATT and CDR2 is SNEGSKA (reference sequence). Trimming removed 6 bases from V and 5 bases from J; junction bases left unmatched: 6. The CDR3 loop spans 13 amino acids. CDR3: CSADRESTGELFF. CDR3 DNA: TGCAGTGCAGACAGGGAGTCGACCGGGGAGCTGTTTTTT.

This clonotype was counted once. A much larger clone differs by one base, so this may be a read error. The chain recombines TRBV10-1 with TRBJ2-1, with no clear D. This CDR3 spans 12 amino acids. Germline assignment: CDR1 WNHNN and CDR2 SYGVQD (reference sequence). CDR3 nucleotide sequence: TGTGCCAGCAGTCTTAAGGACAATGAGCAGTTCTTC. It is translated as CASSLKDNEQFF.

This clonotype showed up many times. The CDR3 sequence: CAWSVPRGNEKLFF. The CDR3 DNA follows: TGTGCCTGGAGTGTACCGAGGGGAAATGAAAAACTGTTTTTT. The V gene is TRBV30, the J gene TRBJ1-4; a weak D match, TRBD1 (5 bases). Germline V lookup: CDR1 GTSNPN, CDR2 SVGIG (reference sequence). V was cut by 0 bases and J by 5 bases, with 10 bases left in between. There are 14 residues in the CDR3.

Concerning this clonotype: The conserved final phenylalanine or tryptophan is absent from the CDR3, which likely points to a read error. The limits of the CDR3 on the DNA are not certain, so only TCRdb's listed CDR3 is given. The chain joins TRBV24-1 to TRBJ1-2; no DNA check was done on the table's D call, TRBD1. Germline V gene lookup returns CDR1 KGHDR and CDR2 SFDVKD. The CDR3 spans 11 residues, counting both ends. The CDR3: CATWGRNTYTL.

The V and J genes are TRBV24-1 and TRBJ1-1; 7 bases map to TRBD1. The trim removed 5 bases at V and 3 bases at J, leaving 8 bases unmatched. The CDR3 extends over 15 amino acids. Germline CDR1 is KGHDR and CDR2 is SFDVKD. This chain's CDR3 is CATSVQTGRDTEAFF. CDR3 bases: TGTGCCACCAGTGTCCAGACAGGGCGGGACACTGAAGCTTTCTTT.

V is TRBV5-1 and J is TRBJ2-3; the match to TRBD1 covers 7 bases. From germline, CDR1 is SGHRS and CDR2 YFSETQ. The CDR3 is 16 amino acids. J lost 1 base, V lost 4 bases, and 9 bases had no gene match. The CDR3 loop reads CASSVWDGTGTDTQYF. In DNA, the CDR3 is TGCGCCAGCAGCGTATGGGACGGGACAGGCACAGATACGCAGTATTTT.

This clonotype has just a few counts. CDR3 in amino acids: CASATGNYGYTF. CDR3 DNA: TGTGCCAGTGCCACAGGCAACTATGGCTACACCTTC. The V call is TRBV2, the J call TRBJ1-2, with D perhaps matching TRBD1 (5 bases). The germline CDR1 and CDR2 sequences are SNHLY and FYNNEI. V lost 9 bases and J 2 bases, leaving 10 bases between the germline ends. CDR3 length: 12 amino acids.

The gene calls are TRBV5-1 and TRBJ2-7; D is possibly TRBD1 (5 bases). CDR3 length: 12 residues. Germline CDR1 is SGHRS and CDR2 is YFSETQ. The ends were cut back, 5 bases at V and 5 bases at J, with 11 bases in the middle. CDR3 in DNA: TGCGCCAGCAGTTGTCAGGGCCACGAGCAGTACTTC. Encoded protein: CASSCQGHEQYF.

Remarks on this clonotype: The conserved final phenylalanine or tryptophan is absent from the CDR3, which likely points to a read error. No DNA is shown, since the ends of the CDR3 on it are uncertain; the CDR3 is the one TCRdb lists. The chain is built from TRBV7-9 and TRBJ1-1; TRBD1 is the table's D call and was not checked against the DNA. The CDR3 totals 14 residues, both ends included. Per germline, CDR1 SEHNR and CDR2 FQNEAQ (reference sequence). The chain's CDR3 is CASSARTGGTEALL.

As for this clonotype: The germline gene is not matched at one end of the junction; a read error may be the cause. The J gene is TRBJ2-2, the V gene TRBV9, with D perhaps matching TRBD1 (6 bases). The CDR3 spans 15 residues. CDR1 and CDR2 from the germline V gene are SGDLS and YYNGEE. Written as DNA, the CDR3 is TGTGCCAGCAGTGAAGGGGGACCCAGGCAAGGGGGGCTGTTTTTT. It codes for CASSEGGPRQGGLFF.